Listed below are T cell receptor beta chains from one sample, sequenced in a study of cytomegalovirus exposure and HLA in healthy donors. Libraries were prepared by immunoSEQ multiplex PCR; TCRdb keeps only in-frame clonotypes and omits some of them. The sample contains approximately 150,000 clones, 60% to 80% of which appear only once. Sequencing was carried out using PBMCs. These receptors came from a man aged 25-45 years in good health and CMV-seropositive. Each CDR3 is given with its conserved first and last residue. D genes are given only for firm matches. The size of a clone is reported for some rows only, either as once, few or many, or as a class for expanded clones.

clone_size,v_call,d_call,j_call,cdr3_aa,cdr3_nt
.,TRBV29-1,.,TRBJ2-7,CSVEESTGGYEQYF,TGCAGCGTTGAGGAGAGTACTGGAGGCTACGAGCAGTACTTC
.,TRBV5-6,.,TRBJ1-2,CASSFGGNYGYTF,TGTGCCAGCAGCTTTGGGGGGAACTATGGCTACACCTTC
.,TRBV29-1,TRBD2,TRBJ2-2,CSVEARLAGTGELFF,TGCAGCGTTGAAGCCCGTCTAGCGGGGACCGGGGAGCTGTTTTTT
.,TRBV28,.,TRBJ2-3,CASTLYTGSASADTQYF,TGTGCCAGCACCCTCTATACAGGGTCGGCTTCCGCAGATACGCAGTATTTT
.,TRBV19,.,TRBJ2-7,CASSHGQGYSYEQYF,TGTGCCAGTAGTCACGGGCAGGGTTACTCCTACGAGCAGTACTTC
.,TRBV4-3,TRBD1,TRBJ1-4,CASSRDRGDEKLFF,TGCGCCAGCAGTCGGGACAGGGGCGATGAAAAACTGTTTTTT
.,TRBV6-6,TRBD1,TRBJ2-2,CASRLQGTRGTGELFF,TGTGCCAGCAGACTACAGGGGACGCGAGGCACCGGGGAGCTGTTTTTT
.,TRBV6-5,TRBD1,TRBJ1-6,CASRQGTGVSPLHF,TGTGCCAGCAGGCAGGGGACAGGGGTTTCACCCCTCCACTTT
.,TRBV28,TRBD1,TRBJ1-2,CASTDRSNYGYTF,TGTGCCAGCACGGACAGGAGTAACTATGGCTACACCTTC
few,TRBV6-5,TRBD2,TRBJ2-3,CASSHRLATDTQYF,TGTGCCAGCAGTCATCGACTAGCCACAGATACGCAGTATTTT
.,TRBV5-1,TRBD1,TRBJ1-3,CASSLGDRSSGNTIYF,TGCGCCAGCAGCTTGGGGGACAGGAGCTCTGGAAACACCATATATTTT
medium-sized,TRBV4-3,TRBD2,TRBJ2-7,CASSQDYGGGGYEQYF,TGCGCCAGCAGCCAAGATTACGGGGGGGGAGGATACGAGCAGTACTTC
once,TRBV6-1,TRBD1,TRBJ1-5,CASRDVQGAGQPQHF,TGTGCCAGCAGGGATGTACAGGGGGCCGGGCAGCCCCAGCATTTT
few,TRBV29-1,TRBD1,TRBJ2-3,CSVEDHTGATDTQYF,TGCAGCGTTGAAGACCACACAGGGGCCACAGATACGCAGTATTTT
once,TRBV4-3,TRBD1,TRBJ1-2,CASSQDPQGGAYGYTF,TGCGCCAGCAGCCAAGACCCACAGGGGGGTGCCTATGGCTACACCTTC
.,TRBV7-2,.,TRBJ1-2,CASSPGGHPYGYTF,TGTGCCAGCAGCCCCGGAGGGCACCCCTATGGCTACACCTTC
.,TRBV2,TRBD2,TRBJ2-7,CASLLAVSYEQYF,TGTGCCAGTCTACTAGCGGTGAGCTACGAGCAGTACTTC
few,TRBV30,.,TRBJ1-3,CAWQQGSGNTIYF,TGTGCCTGGCAACAGGGATCTGGAAACACCATATATTTT
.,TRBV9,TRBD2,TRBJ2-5,CASRALAGLWKETQYF,TGTGCCAGCAGAGCTTTAGCGGGGCTATGGAAAGAGACCCAGTACTTC
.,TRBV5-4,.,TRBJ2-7,CASSFVGQMAYEQYF,TGTGCCAGCAGCTTCGTTGGACAGATGGCCTACGAGCAGTACTTC
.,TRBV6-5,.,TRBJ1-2,CASRKRVDLGYTF,TGTGCCAGCAGGAAGAGGGTAGATCTTGGCTACACCTTC
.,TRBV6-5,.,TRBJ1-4,CASSYGEATNEKLFF,TGTGCCAGCAGTTACGGGGAGGCAACTAATGAAAAACTGTTTTTT
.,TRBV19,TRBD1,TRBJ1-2,CASSQDRALANYGYTF,TGTGCCAGTAGCCAAGACAGGGCCTTAGCTAACTATGGCTACACCTTC
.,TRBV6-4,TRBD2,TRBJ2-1,CASGEAGTSYNEQFF,TGTGCCAGCGGAGAAGCGGGGACCTCCTACAATGAGCAGTTCTTC
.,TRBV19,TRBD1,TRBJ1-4,CASSGPGQRNEKLFF,TGTGCCAGTAGTGGACCGGGACAGAGGAATGAAAAACTGTTTTTT
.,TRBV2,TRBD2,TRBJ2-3,CASSLLAYSTDTQYF,TGTGCCAGCAGCTTACTAGCGTATAGCACAGATACGCAGTATTTT
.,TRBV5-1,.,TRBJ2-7,CASSWTVSSYEQYF,TGCGCCAGCAGCTGGACAGTTAGCTCCTACGAGCAGTACTTC
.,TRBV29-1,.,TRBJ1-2,CSVEGFVSDGYTF,TGCAGCGTTGAAGGTTTCGTAAGCGATGGCTACACCTTC
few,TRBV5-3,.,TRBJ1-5,CASNDQPQHF,TGTGCCAGTAATGATCAGCCCCAGCATTTT
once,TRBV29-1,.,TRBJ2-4,CSVETQFKNIQYF,TGCAGCGTTGAAACCCAGTTCAAAAACATTCAGTACTTC
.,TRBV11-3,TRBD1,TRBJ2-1,CASSSGQGKRNNEQFF,TGTGCCAGCAGCTCAGGACAGGGAAAGAGAAACAATGAGCAGTTCTTC
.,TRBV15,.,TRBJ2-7,CATSRDKGFSYEQYF,TGTGCCACCAGCAGAGACAAGGGGTTTTCCTACGAGCAGTACTTC
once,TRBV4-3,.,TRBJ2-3,CASSPIRADTQYF,TGCGCCAGCAGCCCCATCAGGGCAGATACGCAGTATTTT
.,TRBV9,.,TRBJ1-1,CASSVDKYTEAFF,TGTGCCAGCAGCGTAGATAAATACACTGAAGCTTTCTTT
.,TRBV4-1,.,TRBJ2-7,CASSLTQGGEQYF,TGCGCCAGCAGCCTCACCCAGGGTGGCGAGCAGTACTTC
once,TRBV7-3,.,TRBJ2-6,CASSPMGANVLTF,TGTGCCAGCAGCCCAATGGGGGCCAACGTCCTGACTTTC
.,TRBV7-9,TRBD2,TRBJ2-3,CASSFKGGTDTQYF,TGTGCCAGCAGCTTTAAGGGAGGGACAGATACGCAGTATTTT
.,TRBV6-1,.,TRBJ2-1,CASSRTAVRGNEQFF,TGTGCCAGCAGTCGGACGGCTGTACGGGGCAATGAGCAGTTCTTC
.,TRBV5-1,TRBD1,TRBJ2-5,CASSPGTGGAETQYF,TGCGCCAGCAGCCCCGGGACAGGGGGCGCAGAGACCCAGTACTTC
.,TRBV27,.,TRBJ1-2,CASSLGSNYGYTF,TGTGCCAGCAGTTTAGGTAGTAACTATGGCTACACCTTC
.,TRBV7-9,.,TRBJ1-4,CASSLFDSRDEKLFF,TGTGCCAGCAGCTTATTCGATTCCAGGGATGAAAAACTGTTTTTT
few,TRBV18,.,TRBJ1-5,CASSPLSQVGQPQHF,TGTGCCAGCTCACCACTTTCGCAGGTCGGACAGCCCCAGCATTTT
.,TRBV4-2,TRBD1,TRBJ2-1,CASSREPGQGSDEQFF,TGTGCCAGCAGCCGCGAACCGGGACAGGGTTCGGATGAGCAGTTCTTC
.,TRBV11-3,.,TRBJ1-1,CASSQDSNTEAFF,TGTGCCAGCAGCCAGGACAGCAACACTGAAGCTTTCTTT
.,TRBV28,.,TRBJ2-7,CASSLLAGNHEQYF,TGTGCCAGCAGTTTATTGGCAGGGAACCACGAGCAGTACTTC
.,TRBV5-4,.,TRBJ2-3,CASSRVRADTQYF,TGTGCCAGCAGCCGGGTACGGGCAGATACGCAGTATTTT
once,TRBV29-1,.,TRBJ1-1,CSGGRGTEAFF,TGCAGCGGAGGTAGGGGCACTGAAGCTTTCTTT
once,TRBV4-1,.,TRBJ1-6,CASSQLRQAVDNSPLHF,TGCGCCAGCAGCCAACTCCGACAGGCGGTTGATAATTCACCCCTCCACTTT